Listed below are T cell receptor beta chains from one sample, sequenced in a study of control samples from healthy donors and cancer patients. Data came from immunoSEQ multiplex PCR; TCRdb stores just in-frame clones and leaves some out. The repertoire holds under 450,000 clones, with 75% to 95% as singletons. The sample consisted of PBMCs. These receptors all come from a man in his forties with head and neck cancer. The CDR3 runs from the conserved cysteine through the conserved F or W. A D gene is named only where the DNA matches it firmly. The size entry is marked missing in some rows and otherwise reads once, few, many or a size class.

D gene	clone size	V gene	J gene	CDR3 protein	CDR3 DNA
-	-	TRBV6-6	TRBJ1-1	CASSYSTGIAEAFF	TGTGCCAGCAGTTACTCGACCGGGATCGCTGAAGCTTTCTTT
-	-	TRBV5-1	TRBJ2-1	CASSLIADPYNEQFF	TGCGCCAGCAGCTTGATAGCGGACCCTTACAATGAGCAGTTCTTC
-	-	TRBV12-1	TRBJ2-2	CASSPPGASGRFGELFF	TGTGCCAGCAGCCCGCCGGGGGCGAGCGGGAGGTTTGGGGAGCTGTTTTTT
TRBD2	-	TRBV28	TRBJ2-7	CASRTLGTSDQQYF	TGTGCCAGCAGAACCCTCGGGACTAGCGATCAGCAGTACTTC
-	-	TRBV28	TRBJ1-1	CATRVWSEAFF	TGTGCCACCAGGGTCTGGTCAGAAGCTTTCTTT
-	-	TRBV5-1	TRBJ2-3	CASSVTLGNTDTQYF	TGCGCCAGCTCGGTTACCTTAGGAAACACAGATACGCAGTATTTT
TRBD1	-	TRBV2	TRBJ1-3	CASSVDRGRDTIYF	TGTGCCAGCAGTGTCGACAGGGGGCGCGACACCATATATTTT
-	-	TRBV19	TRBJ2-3	CASSSQSDTQYF	TGTGCCAGTAGTAGTCAGTCGGATACGCAGTATTTT
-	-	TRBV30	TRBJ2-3	CAWIKDFADTQYF	TGTGCCTGGATCAAGGATTTTGCAGATACGCAGTATTTT
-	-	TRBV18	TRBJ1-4	CASSPPGGAREKLFF	TGTGCCAGCTCACCACCGGGAGGGGCGCGGGAAAAACTGTTTTTT
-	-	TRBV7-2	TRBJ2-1	CASSPAFGEQFF	TGTGCCAGCAGCCCTGCTTTCGGAGAGCAGTTCTTC
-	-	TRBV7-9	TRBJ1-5	CASSLMRGGLNQPQHF	TGTGCCAGCAGCTTAATGAGGGGAGGCCTTAATCAGCCCCAGCATTTT
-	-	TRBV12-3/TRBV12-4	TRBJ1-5	CASSERGQPQHF	TGTGCCAGCAGTGAGAGAGGCCAGCCCCAGCATTTT
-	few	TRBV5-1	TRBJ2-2	CASSGIQVGELFF	TGCGCCAGCAGCGGTATTCAAGTCGGGGAGCTGTTTTTT
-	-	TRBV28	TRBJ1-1	CASSLGGGTEAFF	TGTGCCAGCAGTCTGGGGGGCGGCACTGAAGCTTTCTTT
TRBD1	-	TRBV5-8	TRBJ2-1	CASSLDRGPYNEQFF	TGTGCCAGCAGCTTGGACAGGGGGCCCTACAATGAGCAGTTCTTC
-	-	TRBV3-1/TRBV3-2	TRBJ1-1	CASSLRLAVEAFF	TGTGCCAGCAGCCTAAGGTTGGCAGTTGAAGCTTTCTTT
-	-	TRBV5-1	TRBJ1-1	CASSWVGVGGQRTEAFF	TGCGCCAGCAGCTGGGTTGGGGTGGGGGGACAAAGGACTGAAGCTTTCTTT
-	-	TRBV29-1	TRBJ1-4	CSVYGGNQKLFF	TGCAGCGTTTATGGGGGAAATCAAAAACTGTTTTTT
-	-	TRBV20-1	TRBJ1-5	CSASRRFSNQPQHF	TGCAGTGCTAGTCGCAGATTTAGCAATCAGCCCCAGCATTTT
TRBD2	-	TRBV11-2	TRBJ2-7	CASSMTSGPSYEQYF	TGTGCCAGCAGCATGACTAGCGGGCCCTCCTACGAGCAGTACTTC
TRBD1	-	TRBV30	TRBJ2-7	CAWTSDRGLYEQYF	TGTGCCTGGACCTCGGACAGGGGGCTATACGAGCAGTACTTC
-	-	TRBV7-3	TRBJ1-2	CASSPHAGDGYTF	TGTGCCAGCAGCCCTCATGCGGGGGATGGCTACACCTTC
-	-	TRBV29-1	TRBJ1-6	CSVRVGGDSPLHF	TGCAGCGTTCGAGTGGGAGGAGACTCACCCCTCCACTTT
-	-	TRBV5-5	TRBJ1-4	CASSLGQATNEKLFF	TGTGCCAGCAGCTTGGGGCAGGCAACTAATGAAAAACTGTTTTTT
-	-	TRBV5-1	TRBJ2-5	CASSLQFGEETQYF	TGCGCCAGCAGCTTGCAGTTCGGGGAGGAGACCCAGTACTTC
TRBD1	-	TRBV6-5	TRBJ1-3	CASSSPGGSGNTIYF	TGTGCCAGCAGTTCGCCAGGGGGATCTGGAAACACCATATATTTT
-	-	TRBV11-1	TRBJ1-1	CASIPRYGHTNTEAFF	TGTGCCAGCATCCCTAGGTACGGGCATACGAACACTGAAGCTTTCTTT
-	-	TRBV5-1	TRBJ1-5	CASSLSGGNQPQHF	TGCGCCAGCAGCTTGTCGGGGGGGAATCAGCCCCAGCATTTT
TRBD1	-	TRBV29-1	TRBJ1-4	CSVEDWVQGGEKLFF	TGCAGCGTTGAAGATTGGGTGCAGGGGGGTGAAAAACTGTTTTTT
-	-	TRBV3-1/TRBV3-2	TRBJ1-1	CASSQDPGRGAFF	TGTGCCAGCAGCCAAGATCCTGGCCGGGGAGCTTTCTTT
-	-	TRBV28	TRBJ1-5	CASSAPSGFDQPQHF	TGTGCCAGCAGTGCCCCCTCGGGGTTTGATCAGCCCCAGCATTTT
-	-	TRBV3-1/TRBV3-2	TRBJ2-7	CASSQVPGTGREQYF	TGTGCCAGCAGCCAAGTCCCAGGGACTGGTCGAGAGCAGTACTTC
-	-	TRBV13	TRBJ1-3	CASRRGGNTIYF	TGTGCCAGCAGGCGGGGTGGAAACACCATATATTTT